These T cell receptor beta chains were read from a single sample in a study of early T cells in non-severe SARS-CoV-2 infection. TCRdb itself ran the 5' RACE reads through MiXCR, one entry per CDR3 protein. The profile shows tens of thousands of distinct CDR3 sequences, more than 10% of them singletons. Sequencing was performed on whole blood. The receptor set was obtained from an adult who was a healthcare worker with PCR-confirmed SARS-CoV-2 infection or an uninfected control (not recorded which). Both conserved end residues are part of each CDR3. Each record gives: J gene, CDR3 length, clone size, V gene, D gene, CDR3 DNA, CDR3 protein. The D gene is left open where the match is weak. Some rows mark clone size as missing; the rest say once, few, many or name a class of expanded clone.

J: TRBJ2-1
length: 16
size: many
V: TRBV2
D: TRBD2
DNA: TGTGCCAGCCGAATGACTAGCGGGGGCTCCGGGAATGAGCAGTTCTTC
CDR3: CASRMTSGGSGNEQFF

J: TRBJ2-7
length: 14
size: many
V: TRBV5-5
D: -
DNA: TGTGCCAGCAGCCGCTGGGGAGTTGGGGACGAGCAGTACTTC
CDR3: CASSRWGVGDEQYF

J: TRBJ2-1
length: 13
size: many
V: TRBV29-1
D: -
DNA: TGCAGCGTCGAGGGGGACAACTACAATGAGCAGTTCTTC
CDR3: CSVEGDNYNEQFF

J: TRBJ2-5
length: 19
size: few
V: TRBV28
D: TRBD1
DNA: TGTGCCAGCAGCCCTCGACGTCTACGGGACAGGGGGCTTTCAGAGACCCAGTACTTC
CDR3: CASSPRRLRDRGLSETQYF

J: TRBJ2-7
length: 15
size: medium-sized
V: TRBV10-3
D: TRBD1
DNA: TGTGCCATCAGTTGGGGACAGGGGACCACCTACGAGCAGTACTTC
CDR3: CAISWGQGTTYEQYF

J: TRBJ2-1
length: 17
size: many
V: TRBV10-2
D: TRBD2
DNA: TGCGCCAGCAGTGACCCCCTTGGGGGACTAGCGGGAGGGGAGCAGTTCTTC
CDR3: CASSDPLGGLAGGEQFF

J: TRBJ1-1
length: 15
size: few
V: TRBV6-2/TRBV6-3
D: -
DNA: TGTGCCAGCAGTTACGGCGGGGGCTCAATCATTGAAGCTTTCTTT
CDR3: CASSYGGGSIIEAFF

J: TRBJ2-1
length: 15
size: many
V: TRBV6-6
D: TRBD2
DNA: TGTGCCAGCAGCAAAGGGCTAGCGGGCGGCAATGAGCAGTTCTTC
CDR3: CASSKGLAGGNEQFF

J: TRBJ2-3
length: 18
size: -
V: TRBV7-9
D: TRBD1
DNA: TGTGCCAGCAGCTTAGCGAAGGACAGGGAGGTATGGCCAGATACGCAGTATTTT
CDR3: CASSLAKDREVWPDTQYF

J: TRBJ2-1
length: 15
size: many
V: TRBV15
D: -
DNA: TGTGCCACCAGCAGAGACCCGGGGTCAGTCAATGAGCAGTTCTTC
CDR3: CATSRDPGSVNEQFF

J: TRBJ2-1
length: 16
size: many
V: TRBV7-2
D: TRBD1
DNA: TGTGCCAGCAGCTATCCTGGACAGGGGGCGCTTGATGAGCAGTTCTTC
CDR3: CASSYPGQGALDEQFF

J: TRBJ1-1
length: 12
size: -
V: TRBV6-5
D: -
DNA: TGTGCCAGCACCAAGGGAGAGGGTGAAGCTTTCTTT
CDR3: CASTKGEGEAFF

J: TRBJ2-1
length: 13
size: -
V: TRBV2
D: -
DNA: TGTGCCAGCAGTTTGGCAGCCTACAATGAGCAGTTCTTC
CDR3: CASSLAAYNEQFF

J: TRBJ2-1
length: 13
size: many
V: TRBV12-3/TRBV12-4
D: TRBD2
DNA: TGTGCCAGCAGTTTTGCGGGAGAGAATGAGCAGTTCTTC
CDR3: CASSFAGENEQFF

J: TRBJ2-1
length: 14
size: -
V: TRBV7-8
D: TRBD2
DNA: TGTGCCAGCCAGAGCGGGAGTATCTACAATGAGCAGTTCTTC
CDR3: CASQSGSIYNEQFF

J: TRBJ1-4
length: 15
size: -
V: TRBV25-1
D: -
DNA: TGTGCCAGCAGCCATGCGACAGACACTAATGAAAAACTGTTTTTT
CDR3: CASSHATDTNEKLFF

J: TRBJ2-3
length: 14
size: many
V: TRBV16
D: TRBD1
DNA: TGTGCCAGCAGCCACGGACAGGGGAAGCGTACGCAGTATTTT
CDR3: CASSHGQGKRTQYF

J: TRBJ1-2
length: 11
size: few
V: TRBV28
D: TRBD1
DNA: TGTGCCAGCGGGACAGGGGGATTCGACACCTTC
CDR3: CASGTGGFDTF

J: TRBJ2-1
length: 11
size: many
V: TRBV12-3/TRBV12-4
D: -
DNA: TGTGCCAGCAGCATCGGGAGAGAGCAGTTCTTC
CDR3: CASSIGREQFF

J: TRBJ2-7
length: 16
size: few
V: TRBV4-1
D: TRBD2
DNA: TGCGCCAGCAGCCAAGGATCGACTAGCGGGGACTACGAGCAGTACTTC
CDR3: CASSQGSTSGDYEQYF

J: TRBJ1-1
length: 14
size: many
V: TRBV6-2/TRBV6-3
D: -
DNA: TGTGCCAGCAGTATCCTTCAGGAGAACACTGAAGCTTTCTTT
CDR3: CASSILQENTEAFF

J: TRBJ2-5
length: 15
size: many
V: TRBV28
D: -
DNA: TGTGCCAGCAGAAACCTGGGAATTTACCAAGAGACCCAGTACTTC
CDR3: CASRNLGIYQETQYF

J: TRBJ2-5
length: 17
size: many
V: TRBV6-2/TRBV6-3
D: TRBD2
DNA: TGTGCCAGCAGTTACAGGGGACTAGCGGGACTACAAGAGACCCAGTACTTC
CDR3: CASSYRGLAGLQETQYF

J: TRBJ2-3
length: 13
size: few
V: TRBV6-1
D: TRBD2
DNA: TGTGCCGGGGAGGGAGGATCGACAGATACGCAGTATTTT
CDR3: CAGEGGSTDTQYF

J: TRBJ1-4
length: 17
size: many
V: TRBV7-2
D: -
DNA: TGTGCCAGCAGCCCAAGAGCCGTTACCTCAACTAATGAAAAACTGTTTTTT
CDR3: CASSPRAVTSTNEKLFF

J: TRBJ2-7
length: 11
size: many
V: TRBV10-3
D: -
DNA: TGTGCCATCAGTGAAGAGTACGAGCAGTACTTC
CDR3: CAISEEYEQYF

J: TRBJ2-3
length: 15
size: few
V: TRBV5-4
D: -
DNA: TGTGCCAGCAGCTTGGAACCAGCGAAAACAGATACGCAGTATTTT
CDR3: CASSLEPAKTDTQYF

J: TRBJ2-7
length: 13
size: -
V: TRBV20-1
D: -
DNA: TGCAGTGCTAGACCCAGCTATAGGAACGAGCAGTACTTC
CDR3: CSARPSYRNEQYF

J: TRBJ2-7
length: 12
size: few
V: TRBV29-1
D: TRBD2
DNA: TGCAGCGTCAGACCTACAGCGGGAGAGCAGTACTTC
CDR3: CSVRPTAGEQYF

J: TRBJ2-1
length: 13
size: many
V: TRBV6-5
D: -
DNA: TGTGCCAGCCTTCTCCTTCCTTCAGGGGAGCAGTTCTTC
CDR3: CASLLLPSGEQFF

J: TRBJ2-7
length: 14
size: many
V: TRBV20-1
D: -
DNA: TGCAGTGCTAGAGACGCGGGGCTCTCCTACGAGCAGTACTTC
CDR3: CSARDAGLSYEQYF

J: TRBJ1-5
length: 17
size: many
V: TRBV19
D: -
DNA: TGTGCCAGTAGTATCCCAGCTAGGCTTTTAACCGATCAGCCCCAGCATTTT
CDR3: CASSIPARLLTDQPQHF

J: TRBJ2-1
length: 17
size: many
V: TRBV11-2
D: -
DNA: TGTGCCAGCAGCTTAGAGACTTGGCGGGGATCCTACAATGAGCAGTTCTTC
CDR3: CASSLETWRGSYNEQFF

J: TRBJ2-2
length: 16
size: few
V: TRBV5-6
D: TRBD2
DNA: TGTGCCAGCAGCCCCTTGGAGCGGGGTATGAACGGGGAGCTGTTTTTT
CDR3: CASSPLERGMNGELFF

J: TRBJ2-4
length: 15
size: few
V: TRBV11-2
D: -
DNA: TGTGCCAGCAGCTTGGGGTCAGGGGTTGGGGACATTCAGTACTTC
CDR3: CASSLGSGVGDIQYF

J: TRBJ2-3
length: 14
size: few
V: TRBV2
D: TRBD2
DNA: TGTGCCAGCATGGGACTAGCGAGCGGCGATACGCAGTATTTT
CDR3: CASMGLASGDTQYF

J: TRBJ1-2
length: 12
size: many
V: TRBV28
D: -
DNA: TGTGCCAGCAGTGTAACTAACTATGGCTACACCTTC
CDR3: CASSVTNYGYTF

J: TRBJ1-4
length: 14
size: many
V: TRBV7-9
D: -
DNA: TGTGCCAGCAGCCGCGACTCCTCTCGTGAAAAACTGTTTTTT
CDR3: CASSRDSSREKLFF

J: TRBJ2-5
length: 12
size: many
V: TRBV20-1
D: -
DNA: TGCAGTGCGCGGAGGGGGCAAGAGACCCAGTACTTC
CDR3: CSARRGQETQYF

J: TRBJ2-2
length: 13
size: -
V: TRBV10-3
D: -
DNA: TGTGCCATCAGCCCGAAAAACACCGGGGAGCTGTTTTTT
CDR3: CAISPKNTGELFF

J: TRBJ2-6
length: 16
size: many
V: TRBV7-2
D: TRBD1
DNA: TGTGCCAGCAGCCCGGGACAGCTCTCTGGGGCCAACGTCCTGACTTTC
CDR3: CASSPGQLSGANVLTF

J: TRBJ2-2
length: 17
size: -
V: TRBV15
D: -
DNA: TGTGCCACCAGCTCCTATGGCGGCCGGCGGTTCGTCGGGGAGCTGTTTTTT
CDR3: CATSSYGGRRFVGELFF

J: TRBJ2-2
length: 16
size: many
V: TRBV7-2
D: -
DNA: TGTGCCAGCAGCGGGGCTAGCCTTCATTTCACCGGGGAGCTGTTTTTT
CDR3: CASSGASLHFTGELFF

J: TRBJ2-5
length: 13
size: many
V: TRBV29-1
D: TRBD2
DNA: TGCAGCGTTGAATCGGGTCTAGCGGTGACCCAGTACTTC
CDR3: CSVESGLAVTQYF

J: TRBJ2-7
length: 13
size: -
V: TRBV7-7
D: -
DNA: TGTGCTAGCAGCTCGATGGCAGGGACCGAGCAGTACTTC
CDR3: CASSSMAGTEQYF

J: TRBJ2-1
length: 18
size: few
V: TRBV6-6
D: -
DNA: TGTGCCAGCAGTTACTCGACGGAGGCACTCATGGGTTACAATGAGCAGTTCTTC
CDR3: CASSYSTEALMGYNEQFF

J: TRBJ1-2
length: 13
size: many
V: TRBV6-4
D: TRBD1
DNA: TGTGCCAGCAGTGACGCCAGGGGGAGAGGCTACACCTTC
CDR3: CASSDARGRGYTF

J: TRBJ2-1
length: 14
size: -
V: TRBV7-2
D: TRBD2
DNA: TGTGCCAGCAGCCCGATGACTAGCAACAATGAGCAGTTCTTC
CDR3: CASSPMTSNNEQFF

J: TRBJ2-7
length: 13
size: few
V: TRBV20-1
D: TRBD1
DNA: TGCAGTGCTAGAGGCCGGGACAGGGGCGAGCAGTACTTC
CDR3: CSARGRDRGEQYF

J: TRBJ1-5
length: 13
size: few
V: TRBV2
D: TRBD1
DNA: TGTGCCAGCAGTAGGACAGGGGATCAGCCCCAGCATTTT
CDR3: CASSRTGDQPQHF

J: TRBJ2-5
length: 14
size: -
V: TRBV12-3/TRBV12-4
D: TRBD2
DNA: TGTGCCAGCAGTCGGACTAGCGGGGAAGAGACCCAGTACTTC
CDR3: CASSRTSGEETQYF

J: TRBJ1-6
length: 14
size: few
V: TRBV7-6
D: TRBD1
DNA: TGTGCCAGCAGCTTAGGACAGGGGGGTTCACCCCTCCACTTT
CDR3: CASSLGQGGSPLHF

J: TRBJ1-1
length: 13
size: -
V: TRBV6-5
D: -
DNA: TGTGCCAGCAGTTACTCAGGCCTGGCACCAGCTTTCTTT
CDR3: CASSYSGLAPAFF

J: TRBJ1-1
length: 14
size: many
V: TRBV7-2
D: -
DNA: TGTGCCAGCAGTCCAGGGTTAATGAACACTGAAGCTTTCTTT
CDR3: CASSPGLMNTEAFF

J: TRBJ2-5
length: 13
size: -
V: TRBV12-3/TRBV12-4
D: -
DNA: TGTGTCAGCAGCCCGGAGGGCTTTGGGACCCAGTACTTC
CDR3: CVSSPEGFGTQYF